This TCR beta chain was sequenced during a study of shared clonotypes between healthy human individuals. General study findings and limits: In a few donors, around 5.5% of naive CD4 clonotypes appeared in common.

Each cell subset's genomic DNA was divided evenly among several immunoSEQ plates. Sequencing used immunoSEQ multiplex PCR; TCRdb keeps in-frame clones, though not all of them. The repertoire includes about 800,000 clones, 96% of them detected once, and over 0.2% sits in the top ten. The CDR3 loop spans 14 amino acids. The germline V gene encodes CDR1 LGHNA and CDR2 YSLEER. V gave up 1 base and J gave up 14 bases, with 20 bases separating them. The naive CD8 population came from CD45RO-negative cells selected for CCR7, without terminally differentiated effector memory CD45RA+ cells. About this clone: Its specificity is not known.

What was sequenced was naive CD8+ T cells sorted from blood. This receptor was identified in a man aged 25 to 40 in good health. The V gene is TRBV4-3, the J gene TRBJ1-2, with a possible D match to TRBD1 (5 bases). The CDR3 DNA sequence: TGCGCCAGCAGCCAAGTGGCGGGGGTTATAACCTATACCTTC. Protein sequence: CASSQVAGVITYTF.